Here is one T cell receptor (beta chain) with its context. Its antigen is not known. This record comes from a study of human T cells and chemical hapten exposure. About the research overall: Minor volume differences among pooled libraries chiefly drove per-sample TCR yield variation. Study-wide results and limits: Relative to control repertoires, expanded TCRs gave rise to significantly more large CDR3 similarity clusters.

V lost 10 bases and J 4 bases, leaving 14 bases between the germline ends. Germline CDR1 and CDR2: LNHDA and SQIVND (reference sequence). The CDR3 totals 13 residues. TCRdb used MiXCR to reprocess the RACE reads, holding one entry per CDR3 protein. The sample consists of 55,000 to 75,000 distinct CDR3 sequences, approximately 6.7% of them appearing once. The time point: pre-sensitization, week 0. Treatment given: therapeutic diphenylcyclopropenone sensitization with weekly scalp DPC. Prior to application of each patch test, blood was drawn. The chain combines TRBV19 with TRBJ1-5, with TRBD1 as a possible D gene (5 bases). The sequence was obtained from a woman in her twenties or thirties with alopecia areata. Some clones in this sample may be carry-over from other donors' samples. Source: whole blood, taken in connection with sensitization to the hapten diphenylcyclopropenone (DPC). The CDR3 protein is CATRDRGNQPQHF. The CDR3 DNA reads as TGTGCCACCCGGGACCGGGGAAATCAGCCCCAGCATTTT.